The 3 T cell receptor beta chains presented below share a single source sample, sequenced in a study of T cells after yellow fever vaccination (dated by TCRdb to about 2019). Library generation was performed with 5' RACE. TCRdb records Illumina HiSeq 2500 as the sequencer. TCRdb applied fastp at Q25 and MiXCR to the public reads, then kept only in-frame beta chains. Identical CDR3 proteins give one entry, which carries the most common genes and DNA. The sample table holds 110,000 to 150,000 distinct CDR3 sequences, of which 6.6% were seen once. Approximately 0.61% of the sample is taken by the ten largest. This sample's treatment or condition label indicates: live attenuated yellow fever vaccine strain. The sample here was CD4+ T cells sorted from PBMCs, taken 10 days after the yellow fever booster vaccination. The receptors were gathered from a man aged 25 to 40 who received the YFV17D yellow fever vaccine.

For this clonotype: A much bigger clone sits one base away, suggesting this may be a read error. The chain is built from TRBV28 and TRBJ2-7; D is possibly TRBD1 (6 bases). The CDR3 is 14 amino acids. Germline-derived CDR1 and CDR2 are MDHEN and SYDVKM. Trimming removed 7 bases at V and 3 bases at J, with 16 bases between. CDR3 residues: CASISGHGYYEQYF. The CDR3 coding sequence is TGTGCCAGCATCTCGGGACATGGTTACTACGAGCAGTACTTC.

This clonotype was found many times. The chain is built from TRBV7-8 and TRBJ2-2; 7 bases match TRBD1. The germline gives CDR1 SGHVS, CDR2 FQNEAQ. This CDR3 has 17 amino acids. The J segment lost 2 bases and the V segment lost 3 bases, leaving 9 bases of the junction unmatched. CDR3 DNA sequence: TGTGCCAGCAGCTTCCGGGACAGACCCTTAAACACCGGGGAGCTGTTTTTT. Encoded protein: CASSFRDRPLNTGELFF.

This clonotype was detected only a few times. The CDR3 reads CASSSLAGRYNEQFF. CDR3 nucleotide sequence: TGTGCCAGCAGCTCCTTAGCGGGACGCTACAATGAGCAGTTCTTC. This chain links TRBV11-2 with TRBJ2-1; 8 bases are shared with TRBD2. CDR3 length: 15 residues. Unmatched junction bases numbered 5, after V lost 4 bases and J lost 3 bases. Per germline, CDR1 SGHAT and CDR2 FQNNGV.